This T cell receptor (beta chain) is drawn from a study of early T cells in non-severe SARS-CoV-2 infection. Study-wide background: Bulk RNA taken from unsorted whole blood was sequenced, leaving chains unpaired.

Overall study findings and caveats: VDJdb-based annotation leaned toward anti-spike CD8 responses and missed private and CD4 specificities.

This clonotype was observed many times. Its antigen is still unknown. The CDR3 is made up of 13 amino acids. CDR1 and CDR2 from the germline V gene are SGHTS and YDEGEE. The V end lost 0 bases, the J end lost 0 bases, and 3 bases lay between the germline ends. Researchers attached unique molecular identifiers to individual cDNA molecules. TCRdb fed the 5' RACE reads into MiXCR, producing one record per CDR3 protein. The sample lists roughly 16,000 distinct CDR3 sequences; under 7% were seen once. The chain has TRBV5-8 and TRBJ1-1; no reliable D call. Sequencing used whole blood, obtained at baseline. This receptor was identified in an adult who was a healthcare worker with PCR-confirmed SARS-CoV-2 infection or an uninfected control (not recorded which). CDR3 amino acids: CASSLDMNTEAFF. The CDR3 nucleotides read TGTGCCAGCAGCTTGGATATGAACACTGAAGCTTTCTTT.